These T cell receptor beta chains were read from a single sample in a study of cytomegalovirus exposure and HLA in healthy donors. Measured with immunoSEQ multiplex PCR; TCRdb has only the in-frame clones, and not every one. The repertoire holds 260,000 or so clones, with around 89% as singletons. Sequences were obtained from PBMCs. These receptor sequences come from a woman younger than 30 in good health and CMV-seronegative. Each CDR3 is given with its conserved first and last residue. The D gene is left open where the match is weak. Where a row states a size, it is once, few, many or the class of an expanded clone; other rows omit it.

.	.	TRBV28	TRBJ1-1	TGTGCCAGCAGATATACAGGGCGCTTGATTACTGAAGCTTTCTTT	CASRYTGRLITEAFF
.	.	TRBV6-5	TRBJ2-5	TGTGCCAGCAGTTACGAAAAGCGGAGAGGGACCCAGTACTTC	CASSYEKRRGTQYF
.	once	TRBV6-5	TRBJ2-7	TGTGCCAGCAGTTACGGGACTGGGTCAGGGGAGCAGTACTTC	CASSYGTGSGEQYF
TRBD2	.	TRBV7-3	TRBJ2-7	TGTGCCAGCAGCCCCGAAGCGGGACTGAGCGAGCAGTACTTC	CASSPEAGLSEQYF
.	.	TRBV12-5	TRBJ1-6	TGTGCTAGTGGTTTGGTACCTTGGGGGCTGAACCCGAATTCACCCCTCCACTTT	CASGLVPWGLNPNSPLHF
.	.	TRBV2	TRBJ2-3	TGTGCCAGCAGTGCGGAGACAGATACGCAGTATTTT	CASSAETDTQYF
TRBD1	once	TRBV2	TRBJ2-5	TGTGCCAGCAGTGAGGACAGGGGAGAAGAGACCCAGTACTTC	CASSEDRGEETQYF
.	once	TRBV28	TRBJ1-5	TGTGCCAGCAGTTTATTAGGGGGATTCGACAATCAGCCCCAGCATTTT	CASSLLGGFDNQPQHF
TRBD1	.	TRBV18	TRBJ2-7	TGTGCCAGCTCCCACCGGGACAGCCACTACGAGCAGTACTTC	CASSHRDSHYEQYF
.	.	TRBV4-3	TRBJ2-7	TGCGCCAGCAGCCAAGTCGCAGGGCGAAGGGACGAGCAGTACTTC	CASSQVAGRRDEQYF
TRBD2	.	TRBV29-1	TRBJ2-1	TGCAGCGTGGAACGAAGACTAGCGGGGAATGAGCAGTTCTTC	CSVERRLAGNEQFF
.	.	TRBV2	TRBJ1-4	TGTGCCCAGGGGAGTCTGGATGAAAAACTGTTTTTT	CAQGSLDEKLFF
TRBD2	.	TRBV7-2	TRBJ2-1	TGTGCCAGCAGCAAACGACTAGCGGGAGGATCGGGCAATGAGCAGTTCTTC	CASSKRLAGGSGNEQFF
.	.	TRBV5-1	TRBJ1-2	TGCGCCAGCAGCTTACGAACCGGGTTCCCTAACTATGGCTACACCTTC	CASSLRTGFPNYGYTF
TRBD1	.	TRBV6-1	TRBJ2-7	TGTGCCAGCAGTGGCGCCCGGAGACAGGGGCCGACCTACGAGCAGTACTTC	CASSGARRQGPTYEQYF
TRBD1	.	TRBV9	TRBJ1-2	TGTGCCAGCAGCGTAGCTGTTAAGGGGGCGAACTATGGCTACACCTTC	CASSVAVKGANYGYTF
TRBD2	.	TRBV5-1	TRBJ2-7	TGCGCCAGCAGCTTGGTCAGCGGGAGCTACGAGCAGTACTTC	CASSLVSGSYEQYF
.	few	TRBV5-1	TRBJ2-2	TGCGCCAGCAGCTTTACTCACGGTAACACCGGGGAGCTGTTTTTT	CASSFTHGNTGELFF
TRBD1	.	TRBV6-6	TRBJ1-2	TGTGCCAGCAGTTACCGGACAGGGCAAATTGACTATGGCTACACCTTC	CASSYRTGQIDYGYTF
.	.	TRBV19	TRBJ2-2	TGTGCCAGTAGTACAAGAGGCCCCCTGAACGGGGAGCTGTTTTTT	CASSTRGPLNGELFF
TRBD2	.	TRBV9	TRBJ2-7	TGTGCCAGCAGCGTAGGAGGGACTAGTGCCTACGAGCAGTACTTC	CASSVGGTSAYEQYF
.	.	TRBV28	TRBJ2-1	TGTGCCAGCTATGATACTTTAGGGCAAAAGGGGTACAATGAGCAGTTCTTC	CASYDTLGQKGYNEQFF
TRBD1	.	TRBV7-3	TRBJ1-1	TGTGCCAGCAGCCCGGGACAGGGGTTTTCGGCTTTCTTT	CASSPGQGFSAFF
.	.	TRBV4-1	TRBJ2-3	TGCGCCAGCAGCCTCCGAATTTCCTCCGGTACGCAGTATTTT	CASSLRISSGTQYF
.	.	TRBV5-8	TRBJ1-1	TGTGCCAGCAGCTTGGAGGGCAGGGGCTTACATGAAGCTTTCTTT	CASSLEGRGLHEAFF
.	.	TRBV6-1	TRBJ2-5	TGTGCCAGCATGAAAGGACTCCTACAAGAGACCCAGTACTTC	CASMKGLLQETQYF
.	.	TRBV6-1	TRBJ2-7	TGTGCCAGCAGCTGGGACAAGGCTGGCGAGCAGTACTTC	CASSWDKAGEQYF
TRBD1	.	TRBV25-1	TRBJ2-2	TGTGCCAGCAGTGACTTTCGGACAGGGTCGAACACCGGGGAGCTGTTTTTT	CASSDFRTGSNTGELFF
.	.	TRBV9	TRBJ2-3	TGTGCCAGCAGCCCGAGGGGAGGGGGGGGCACAGATACGCAGTATTTT	CASSPRGGGGTDTQYF